This entry lists 23 T cell receptor beta chains sequenced from one sample in a study of cytotoxic CD8 clonotypes in ibrutinib-treated CLL. Using immunoSEQ multiplex PCR, the repertoire was profiled, and TCRdb retains in-frame clones only, with some absent. The repertoire holds some 28,000 clones, with roughly 50% as singletons. Here the sequenced sample was PBMCs, taken before ibrutinib treatment. The receptors come from a human donor with chronic lymphocytic leukemia.

This rearrangement joins TRBV19 to TRBJ1-2, with 9 bases aligning to TRBD1. The V and J ends lost 5 bases and 7 bases, in that order; junction bases with no gene match: 5. The CDR3 contains 13 residues. The germline gives CDR1 LNHDA, CDR2 SQIVND (reference sequence). The CDR3 DNA reads as TGTGCCAGTAGTCGCGGACAGGGGCCTGGCTACACCTTC. This encodes CASSRGQGPGYTF.

The table lists this clone with a count of one. This sequence joins TRBV5-6 and TRBJ2-7; 12 bases match TRBD2. CDR3 length: 15 residues. Trimming took 4 bases from V and 3 from J; bases not matched to a gene: 5. The germline V gene encodes CDR1 SGHDT and CDR2 YYEEEE. The chain's CDR3 is CASSMELAGGYEQYF. CDR3 nucleotides: TGTGCCAGCAGCATGGAACTAGCGGGGGGCTACGAGCAGTACTTC.

This chain's CDR3 is CASSSNRGKVFF. For the CDR3, the DNA is TGCGCCAGCAGCAGCAACAGGGGCAAAGTTTTCTTT. The V gene is TRBV5-1, the J gene TRBJ1-1, with 7 bases fitting TRBD1. With V trimmed by 4 bases and J by 13 bases, 10 bases remained unmatched. CDR1 and CDR2 (germline): SGHRS, YFSETQ. The CDR3 extends over 12 amino acids.

V is TRBV18 and J is TRBJ1-1; maybe TRBD1 (5 bases). CDR3 length: 16 residues. Germline-derived CDR1 and CDR2 are KGHSH and LQKENI. Between the trimmed V and J ends, which lost 3 bases and 1 base, there was a span of 15 bases. CDR3 residues: CASSPFQGQGNTEAFF. The CDR3 nucleotides read TGTGCCAGCTCACCCTTTCAGGGCCAGGGGAACACTGAAGCTTTCTTT.

The CDR3 coding sequence is TGTGCCACCAGCAGAGACAGCGCGAACACCGGGGAGCTGTTTTTT. It is translated as CATSRDSANTGELFF. The gene calls are TRBV15 and TRBJ2-2; D not certain. There are 15 residues in the CDR3. V was pared by 0 bases and J by 0 bases, with 5 bases between. Germline V lookup: CDR1 LNHNV, CDR2 YYDKDF (reference sequence).

DNA of the CDR3: TGTGCCAGTAGTTTTCTAAGGGACTCTGGGGCCAACGTCCTGACTTTC. This sequence encodes CASSFLRDSGANVLTF. The rearrangement uses TRBV19 and TRBJ2-6; D is uncertain. The CDR3 length is 16 residues. CDR1 is LNHDA and CDR2 is SQIVND in the germline V gene (reference sequence). V shed 5 bases and J shed 0 bases, with 11 bases lying between them.

The rearrangement joins TRBV5-6 to TRBJ1-2; D is perhaps TRBD1 (6 bases). CDR1 SGHDT and CDR2 YYEEEE come from the germline V gene. V was cut by 0 bases and J by 4 bases, with 10 bases left in between. The CDR3 covers 14 residues. CDR3 sequence reads: CASSLGQETYGYTF. The CDR3 DNA reads as TGTGCCAGCAGCTTGGGACAGGAGACCTATGGCTACACCTTC. Full variable domain (rest looked up from reference TRBV5-6 and TRBJ1-2): DAGVTQSPTHLIKTRGQQVTLRCSPKSGHDTVSWYQQALGQGPQFIFQYYEEEERQRGNFPDRFSGHQFPNYSSELNVNALLLGDSALYLCASSLGQETYGYTFGSGTRLTVV.

This clone was counted between two and nine times. This sequence joins TRBV5-1 and TRBJ2-3; TRBD1 agrees at 7 bases. V shed 4 bases, J shed 2 bases, and the junction held 1 base outside the gene matches. CDR3 length: 13 amino acids. Per the germline V gene, CDR1 is SGHRS and CDR2 is YFSETQ. CDR3 sequence reads: CASSGTDTDTQYF. The CDR3 region has the DNA TGCGCCAGCAGCGGGACAGACACAGATACGCAGTATTTT.

The rearrangement joins TRBV9 to TRBJ1-4; TRBD1 is a possible D gene (5 bases). Germline-derived CDR1 and CDR2 are SGDLS and YYNGEE. The CDR3 spans 15 residues. V was cut by 0 bases and J by 7 bases, with 13 bases left in between. CDR3: CASSVAGTEGEKLFF. The CDR3 nucleotides read TGTGCCAGCAGCGTAGCCGGGACGGAGGGTGAAAAACTGTTTTTT.

The chain uses TRBV5-1 and TRBJ2-3; the D gene could be TRBD1 or TRBD2 (5 bases each). This CDR3 has 15 amino acids. CDR1 and CDR2 from the germline V gene are SGHRS and YFSETQ. The V and J ends lost 4 bases and 3 bases respectively, with 15 bases between them. CDR3 sequence (DNA): TGCGCCAGCAGCAGGGACCCCAGAGGGACAGATACGCAGTATTTT. This translates into CASSRDPRGTDTQYF.

The chain joins TRBV2 to TRBJ2-7; D might be TRBD2 (6 bases). Germline V gene lookup returns CDR1 SNHLY and CDR2 FYNNEI. Trimming cost V 8 bases and J 3 bases, with 11 bases left between them. This CDR3 region has 12 residues. The CDR3 sequence: CASRTTYYEQYF. CDR3 in DNA: TGTGCCAGCCGGACTACCTACTACGAGCAGTACTTC. The full variable domain, in which reference TRBV2 and TRBJ2-7 provide the parts outside the CDR3, is EPEVTQTPSHQVTQMGQEVILRCVPISNHLYFYWYRQILGQKVEFLVSFYNNEISEKSEIFDDQFSVERPDGSNFTLKIRSTKLEDSAMYFCASRTTYYEQYFGPGTRLTVT.

The V gene is TRBV2, the J gene TRBJ2-7; D gene uncertain. Germline V CDR1 and CDR2: SNHLY, FYNNEI. Trimming removed 6 bases at V and 3 bases at J, with 9 bases between. CDR3 length: 12 residues. The CDR3 bases are TGTGCCAGCAGGGGGAAACGCTACGAGCAGTACTTC. It codes for CASRGKRYEQYF.

V gene TRBV7-2 combines with J gene TRBJ2-7; no clear D. The CDR3 contains 12 residues. Germline-derived CDR1 and CDR2 are SGHTA and FQGNSA. V gave up 0 bases and J gave up 4 bases, with 4 bases separating them. In DNA, the CDR3 is TGTGCCAGCAGCTTAGCTCTGTACGAGCAGTACTTC. This gives the protein CASSLALYEQYF.

This chain uses TRBV7-9 with TRBJ2-1; 7 bases are shared with TRBD2. Germline CDR1 reads SEHNR; CDR2 reads FQNEAQ (reference sequence). The CDR3 loop spans 15 amino acids. Trimming cost V 2 bases and J 4 bases; bases outside gene matches: 5. The CDR3 here is CASSLPSGAYNEQFF. In nucleotides, the CDR3 is TGTGCCAGCAGCTTACCCAGCGGGGCGTACAATGAGCAGTTCTTC.

The chain employs TRBV28 and TRBJ2-7; D uncertain. V was shortened by 8 bases and J by 2 bases, with 7 bases between the two germline ends. CDR3 length equals 11 residues. The germline CDR1 and CDR2 sequences are MDHEN and SYDVKM. CDR3 nucleotide sequence: TGTGCCAGCGAGTCCCCCTACGAGCAGTACTTC. Protein: CASESPYEQYF.

This clone was counted a few times. The J gene is TRBJ1-5, the V gene TRBV18, with D unclear. CDR3 size: 15 residues. The V gene lost 1 base and the J gene lost 5 bases, with 12 bases spanning the gap. CDR1 and CDR2 from the germline V gene are KGHSH and LQKENI. In nucleotides, the CDR3 is TGTGCCAGCTCACCACAGGGTAAACGCGATCAGCCCCAGCATTTT. It yields the protein CASSPQGKRDQPQHF.

This clone came up a few times. The V and J genes are TRBV5-1 and TRBJ2-1; TRBD2 agrees at 9 bases. Germline CDR1 and CDR2: SGHRS and YFSETQ. There are 13 residues in the CDR3. V lost 5 bases to trimming and J lost 5 bases; unmatched junction nucleotides: 2. The CDR3 here is CASRGTSHNEQFF. The CDR3 DNA is TGCGCCAGCAGGGGGACTAGCCACAATGAGCAGTTCTTC.

This clone was seen a handful of times. Different DNA sequences within this sample yield the same CDR3. V usage is TRBV29-1 and J usage is TRBJ2-3; 9 nucleotides align to TRBD1. V trimming: 4 bases; J trimming: 6 bases; junction bases outside the gene matches: 2. Germline V gene sequence: CDR1 SQVTM, CDR2 ANQGSEA. The CDR3 is 12 amino acids. CDR3 region: CSVGQGGDTQYF. The DNA of the CDR3 is TGCAGCGTTGGACAGGGGGGCGATACGCAGTATTTT.

The chain joins TRBV11-2 to TRBJ1-2, with a possible D match to TRBD1 (6 bases). Germline V gene lookup returns CDR1 SGHAT and CDR2 FQNNGV. The V end was cut by 5 bases, the J end by 1 base, with 14 bases between. The CDR3 totals 15 residues. CDR3 protein: CASSPRQAHNYGYTF. The CDR3 nucleotides read TGTGCCAGCAGCCCCCGACAGGCGCATAACTATGGCTACACCTTC. The full variable domain, with the rest looked up from reference TRBV11-2 and TRBJ1-2, is EAGVAQSPRYKIIEKRQSVAFWCNPISGHATLYWYQQILGQGPKLLIQFQNNGVVDDSQLPKDRFSAERLKGVDSTLKIQPAKLEDSAVYLCASSPRQAHNYGYTFGSGTRLTVV.

This clone has just a few counts. This chain joins TRBV11-2 and TRBJ1-1; tentative D call: TRBD1 (5 bases). The V and J ends lost 3 bases and 0 bases respectively, with 11 bases between them. CDR1 is SGHAT and CDR2 is FQNNGV in the germline V gene. This CDR3 region has 15 residues. The CDR3 DNA sequence: TGTGCCAGCAGCTTCGCGGGACCGTTGAACACTGAAGCTTTCTTT. It translates to CASSFAGPLNTEAFF.

The V gene is TRBV29-1, the J gene TRBJ2-3; tentative D call: TRBD1 (6 bases). V was cut by 4 bases and J by 0 bases, with 14 bases left in between. The CDR3 totals 15 residues. Germline CDR1 reads SQVTM; CDR2 reads ANQGSEA. CDR3: CSVGHWDTSTDTQYF. CDR3 DNA: TGCAGCGTTGGGCACTGGGACACGAGCACAGATACGCAGTATTTT.

V is TRBV9 and J is TRBJ2-7; 12 positions match TRBD2. CDR1 and CDR2 (germline): SGDLS, YYNGEE. V lost 0 bases to trimming and J lost 2 bases; unmatched junction nucleotides: 6. The CDR3 contains 17 residues. The DNA of the CDR3 is TGTGCCAGCAGCGTAGGGGCTAGCGGGAGGGCCCCCTACGAGCAGTACTTC. It translates to CASSVGASGRAPYEQYF. Filled out from reference TRBV9 and TRBJ2-7, the complete variable domain reads DSGVTQTPKHLITATGQRVTLRCSPRSGDLSVYWYQQSLDQGLQFLIQYYNGEERAKGNILERFSAQQFPDLHSELNLSSLELGDSALYFCASSVGASGRAPYEQYFGPGTRLTVT.

The chain combines TRBV4-3 with TRBJ2-1, with D possibly being TRBD2 (6 bases). Germline CDR1 and CDR2: LGHNA and YSLEER. The V gene lost 1 base and the J gene lost 6 bases, with 16 bases spanning the gap. The CDR3 runs to 16 residues. The CDR3 region has the DNA TGCGCCAGCAGCCAAGTGTCCACTAGCAGGAGCAATGAGCAGTTCTTC. It translates to CASSQVSTSRSNEQFF.